The 8 T cell receptor beta chains below all came from one sample that was sequenced in a study of identical twins. TCRdb recomputed calls from the 5' RACE reads with MiXCR, one row per CDR3 protein. Of about 700,000 distinct CDR3 sequences listed, over 5% were seen once; the top ten hold approximately 1.6%. The specimen sequenced was naive T cells sorted from blood. The receptors shown here come from a man aged 18 to 29 in good health.

The CDR3 bases are TGTGCCATCTCGACAATGAACACTGAAGCTTTCTTT. Its translation is CAISTMNTEAFF. The rearrangement links TRBV10-3 to TRBJ1-1, with no clear D. Per the germline V gene, CDR1 is ENHRY and CDR2 is SYGVKD. V lost 8 bases to trimming and J lost 0 bases, with 7 bases between them. The CDR3 runs 12 residues.

This clonotype was seen ten or more times. The chain recombines TRBV20-1 with TRBJ2-7; tentatively, D is TRBD1 or TRBD2 (5 bases each). CDR1 is DFQATT, CDR2 SNEGSKA, per germline (reference sequence). V dropped 6 bases and J dropped 2 bases, with 20 bases sitting between them. The length of the CDR3 is 15 residues. The CDR3 nucleotides are TGCAGTGCAAACGTCCCGAGGGGTCGAACCTACGAGCAGTACTTC. Residues: CSANVPRGRTYEQYF.

The J gene is TRBJ1-5, the V gene TRBV7-6; D is perhaps TRBD1 (5 bases). The CDR3 consists of 17 residues. Trimming removed 2 bases from V and 3 bases from J, with 17 bases in between. The V gene's germline CDR1 is SGHVS and CDR2 FNYEAQ. The CDR3 nucleotides are TGTGCCAGCAGCTTAAATTCAGGGTCAAGCTTCAATCAGCCCCAGCATTTT. Protein product: CASSLNSGSSFNQPQHF. The full variable domain, its missing parts supplied by reference TRBV7-6 and TRBJ1-5, is GAGVSQSPRYKVTKRGQDVALRCDPISGHVSLYWYRQALGQGPEFLTYFNYEAQQDKSGLPNDRFSAERPEGSISTLTIQRTEQRDSAMYRCASSLNSGSSFNQPQHFGDGTRLSIL.

This clonotype was seen ten or more times. J is TRBJ2-2 and V is TRBV27; 8 bases match TRBD2. The trim removed 3 bases at V and 5 bases at J, leaving 5 bases unmatched. The CDR3 sequence is 15 residues long. In germline, CDR1 is MNHEY, CDR2 SMNVEV (reference sequence). CDR3 nucleotide sequence: TGTGCCAGCAGTTTGGCGGGAGGATGGACCGGGGAGCTGTTTTTT. This sequence encodes CASSLAGGWTGELFF.

Only a few counts were recorded for this clonotype. The CDR3 reads CASSVTDYYEQYF. The CDR3 DNA follows: TGTGCCAGCAGTGTGACAGACTACTACGAGCAGTACTTC. This chain uses TRBV6-1 with TRBJ2-7; TRBD1 or TRBD2 may be the D gene (5 bases each). The V gene lost 4 bases and the J gene lost 3 bases, with 10 bases spanning the gap. The CDR3 totals 13 residues. CDR1 is MNHNS and CDR2 is SASEGT in the germline V gene.

This clonotype has ten or more counts. V is TRBV7-6 and J is TRBJ1-1; 9 bases align to TRBD1. The CDR3 runs to 14 residues. Trimming removed 1 base from V and 4 bases from J; junction bases left unmatched: 1. Germline V gene lookup returns CDR1 SGHVS and CDR2 FNYEAQ. This CDR3 reads CASSLEGQGTEAFF. The CDR3 nucleotides read TGTGCCAGCAGCTTAGAGGGACAGGGCACTGAAGCTTTCTTT.

This clonotype has ten or more counts. CDR3 bases: TGTGCCATCAGTGAGTCAGGGGAGCTGTTTTTT. Protein sequence: CAISESGELFF. The chain employs TRBV10-3 and TRBJ2-2; D not resolved. The CDR3 loop spans 11 amino acids. Germline V gene lookup returns CDR1 ENHRY and CDR2 SYGVKD. Trimming took off 0 bases at V and 8 bases at J, with 1 base between the two ends.

This clonotype occurred many times. V and J are TRBV5-1 and TRBJ2-2; 12 bases map to TRBD2. The trim removed 3 bases at V and 4 bases at J, leaving 10 bases unmatched. CDR3 size: 18 residues. CDR1 SGHRS and CDR2 YFSETQ come from the germline V gene. CDR3: CASSSGLAGDYSTGELFF. The CDR3 region has the DNA TGCGCCAGCAGCTCGGGACTAGCGGGCGATTATTCCACCGGGGAGCTGTTTTTT.